This T cell receptor beta chain stems from a study of type 1 regulatory T cells. Overall study: This in vitro CD4 product, T-allo10, is enriched for Tr1 cells and alloantigen-specific.

TCRdb redid the calling of the reads with MiXCR, one entry per CDR3 protein. The sample lists 60,000 to 75,000 distinct CDR3 sequences, around 20% occurring once. Concerning this clonotype: Its antigen remains unknown.

The study, taken as a whole, reports: Compared with non-type 1 regulatory T cells, type 1 regulatory T cells showed a more restricted TCR repertoire.

CDR3 length equals 16 residues. V lost 0 bases, J lost 6 bases, and 15 bases lay in between. CDR1 SGHRS and CDR2 YFSETQ come from the germline V gene. V and J are TRBV5-1 and TRBJ2-2, with D tentatively TRBD2 (6 bases). Sequencing was performed on cultured type 1 regulatory T (Tr1) cells, either the whole culture or a sorted fraction (not recorded which). The TCR originated in a human donor in good health. In nucleotides, the CDR3 is TGCGCCAGCAGCTTGGGGGATCGTAGCGGTGCCGGGGAGCTGTTTTTT. This encodes CASSLGDRSGAGELFF.